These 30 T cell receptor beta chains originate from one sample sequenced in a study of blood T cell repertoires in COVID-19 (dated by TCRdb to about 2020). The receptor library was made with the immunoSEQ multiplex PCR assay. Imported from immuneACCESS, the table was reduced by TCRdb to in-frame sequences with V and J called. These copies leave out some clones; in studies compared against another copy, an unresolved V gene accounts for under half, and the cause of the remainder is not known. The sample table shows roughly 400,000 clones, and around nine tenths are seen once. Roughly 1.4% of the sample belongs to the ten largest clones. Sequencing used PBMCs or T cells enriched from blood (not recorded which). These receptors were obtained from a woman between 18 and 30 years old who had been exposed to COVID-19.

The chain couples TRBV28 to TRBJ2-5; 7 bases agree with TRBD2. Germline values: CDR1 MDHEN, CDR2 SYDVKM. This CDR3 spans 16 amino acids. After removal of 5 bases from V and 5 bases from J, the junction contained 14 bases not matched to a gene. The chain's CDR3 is CASSPKAGLMYETQYF. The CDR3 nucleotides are TGTGCCAGCAGTCCAAAAGCGGGATTGATGTATGAGACCCAGTACTTC.

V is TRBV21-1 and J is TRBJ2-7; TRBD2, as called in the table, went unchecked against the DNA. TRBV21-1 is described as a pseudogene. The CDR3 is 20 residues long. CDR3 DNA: TGTGCCAGCAGCAAGACCGGCAGGACTAGCGGGAGGGTCCCGTACTACGAGCAGTACTTC. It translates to CASSKTGRTSGRVPYYEQYF.

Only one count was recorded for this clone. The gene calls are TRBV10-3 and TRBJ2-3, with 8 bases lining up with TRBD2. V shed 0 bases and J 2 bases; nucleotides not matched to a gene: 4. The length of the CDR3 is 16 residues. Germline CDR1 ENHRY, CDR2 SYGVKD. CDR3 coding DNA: TGTGCCATCAGTGAGTCCCGCGGGAGGCTCACAGATACGCAGTATTTT. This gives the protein CAISESRGRLTDTQYF.

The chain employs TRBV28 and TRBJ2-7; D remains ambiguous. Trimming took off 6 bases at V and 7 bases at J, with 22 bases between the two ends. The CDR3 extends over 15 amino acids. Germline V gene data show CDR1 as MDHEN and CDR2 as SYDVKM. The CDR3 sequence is CASSPTPGPPGEQYF. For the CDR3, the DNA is TGTGCCAGCAGCCCTACTCCTGGTCCTCCCGGTGAGCAGTACTTC.

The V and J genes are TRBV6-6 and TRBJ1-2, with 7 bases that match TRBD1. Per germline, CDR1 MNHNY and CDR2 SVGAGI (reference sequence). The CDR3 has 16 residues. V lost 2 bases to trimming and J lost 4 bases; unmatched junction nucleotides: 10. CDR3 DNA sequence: TGTGCCAGCAGTTACCCAGAGACAGGGCCAATCTATGGCTACACCTTC. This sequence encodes CASSYPETGPIYGYTF.

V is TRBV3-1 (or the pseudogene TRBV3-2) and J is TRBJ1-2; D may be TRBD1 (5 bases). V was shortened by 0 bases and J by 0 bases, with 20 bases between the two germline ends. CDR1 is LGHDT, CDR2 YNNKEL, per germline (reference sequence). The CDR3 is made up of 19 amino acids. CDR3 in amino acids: CASSQESGAGKVANYGYTF. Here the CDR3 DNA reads TGTGCCAGCAGCCAAGAATCTGGGGCAGGGAAGGTAGCTAACTATGGCTACACCTTC.

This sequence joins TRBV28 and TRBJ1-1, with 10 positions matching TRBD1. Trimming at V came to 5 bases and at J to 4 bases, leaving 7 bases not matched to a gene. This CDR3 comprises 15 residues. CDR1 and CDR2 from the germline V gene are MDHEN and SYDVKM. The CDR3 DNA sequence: TGTGCCAGCAGTCCACCGGGACAGGGGACCACTGAAGCTTTCTTT. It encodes CASSPPGQGTTEAFF.

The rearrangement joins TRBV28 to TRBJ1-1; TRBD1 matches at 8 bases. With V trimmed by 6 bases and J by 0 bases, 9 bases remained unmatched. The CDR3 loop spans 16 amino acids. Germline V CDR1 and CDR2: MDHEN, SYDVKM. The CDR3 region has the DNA TGTGCCAGCAGCCCCGGACAGGGCTTAATGAACACTGAAGCTTTCTTT. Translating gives CASSPGQGLMNTEAFF.

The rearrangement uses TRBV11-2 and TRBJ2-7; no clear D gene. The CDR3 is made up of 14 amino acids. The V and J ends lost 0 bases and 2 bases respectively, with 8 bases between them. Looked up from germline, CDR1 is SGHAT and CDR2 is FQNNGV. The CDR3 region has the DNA TGTGCCAGCAGCTTAGATCTCCCTACCTACGAGCAGTACTTC. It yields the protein CASSLDLPTYEQYF.

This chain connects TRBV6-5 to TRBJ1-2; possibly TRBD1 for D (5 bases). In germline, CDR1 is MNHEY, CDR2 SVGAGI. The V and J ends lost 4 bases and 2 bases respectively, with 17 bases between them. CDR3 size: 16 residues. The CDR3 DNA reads TGTGCCAGCAGTTTCCGACAGCTCTCCCTAAACTATGGCTACACCTTC. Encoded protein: CASSFRQLSLNYGYTF.

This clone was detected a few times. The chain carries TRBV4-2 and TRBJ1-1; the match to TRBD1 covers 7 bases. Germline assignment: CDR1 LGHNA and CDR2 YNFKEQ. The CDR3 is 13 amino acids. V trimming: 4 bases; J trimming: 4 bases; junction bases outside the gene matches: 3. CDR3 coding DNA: TGTGCCAGCAGCCGAGGGGGCCCCACTGAAGCTTTCTTT. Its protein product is CASSRGGPTEAFF.

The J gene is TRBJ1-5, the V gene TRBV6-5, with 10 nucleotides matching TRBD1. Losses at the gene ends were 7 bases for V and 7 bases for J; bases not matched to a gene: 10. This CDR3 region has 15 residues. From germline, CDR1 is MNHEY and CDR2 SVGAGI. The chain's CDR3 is CASIPGQGLNQPQHF. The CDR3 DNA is TGTGCCAGCATTCCGGGACAGGGGCTGAACCAGCCCCAGCATTTT.

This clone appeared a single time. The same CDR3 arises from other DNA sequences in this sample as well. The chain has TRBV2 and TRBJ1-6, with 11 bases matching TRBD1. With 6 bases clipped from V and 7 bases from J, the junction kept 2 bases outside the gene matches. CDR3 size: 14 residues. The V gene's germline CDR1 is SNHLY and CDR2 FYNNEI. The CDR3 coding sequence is TGTGCCAGCAGGAGGGACAGGGGGAATTCACCCCTCCACTTT. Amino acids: CASRRDRGNSPLHF.

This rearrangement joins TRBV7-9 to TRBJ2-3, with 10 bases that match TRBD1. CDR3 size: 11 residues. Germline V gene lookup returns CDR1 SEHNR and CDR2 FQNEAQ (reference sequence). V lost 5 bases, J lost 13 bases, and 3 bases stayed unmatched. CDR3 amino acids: CASSPGQGEYF. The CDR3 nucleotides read TGTGCCAGCAGCCCCGGACAGGGGGAGTATTTT.

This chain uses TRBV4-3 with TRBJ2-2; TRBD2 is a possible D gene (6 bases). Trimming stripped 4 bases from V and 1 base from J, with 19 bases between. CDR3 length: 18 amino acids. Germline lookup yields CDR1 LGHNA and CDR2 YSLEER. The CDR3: CASSLLSGGLKNTGELFF. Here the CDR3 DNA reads TGCGCCAGCAGCCTCCTTTCCGGGGGTCTTAAGAACACCGGGGAGCTGTTTTTT.

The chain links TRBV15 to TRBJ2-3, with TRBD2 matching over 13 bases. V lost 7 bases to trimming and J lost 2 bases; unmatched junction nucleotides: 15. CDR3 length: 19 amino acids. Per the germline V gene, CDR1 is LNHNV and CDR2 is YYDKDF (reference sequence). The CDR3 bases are TGTGCCACCACCGGGGAGAGGGGACTAGCGGGACCCCCCACAGATACGCAGTATTTT. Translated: CATTGERGLAGPPTDTQYF.

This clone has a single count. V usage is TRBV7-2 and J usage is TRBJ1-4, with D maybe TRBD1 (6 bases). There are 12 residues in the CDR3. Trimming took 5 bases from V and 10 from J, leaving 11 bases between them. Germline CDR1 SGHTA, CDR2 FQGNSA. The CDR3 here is CASSRSDRKLFF. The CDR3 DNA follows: TGTGCCAGCAGCCGATCGGACAGAAAACTGTTTTTT.

Here the CDR3 reads CALAAANYGYTF. As DNA, the CDR3 is TGTGCCCTTGCGGCGGCAAACTATGGCTACACCTTC. This sequence joins TRBV28 and TRBJ1-2; D gene ambiguous. Germline loops: CDR1 MDHEN, CDR2 SYDVKM. The length of the CDR3 is 12 residues. Trimming took off 11 bases at V and 2 bases at J, with 12 bases between the two ends.

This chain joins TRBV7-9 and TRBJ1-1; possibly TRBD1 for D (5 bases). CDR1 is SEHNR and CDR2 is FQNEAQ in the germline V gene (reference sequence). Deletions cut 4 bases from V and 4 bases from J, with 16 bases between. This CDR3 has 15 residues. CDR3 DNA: TGTGCCAGCAGCTCCCCAGGGCTTTTAACCACTGAAGCTTTCTTT. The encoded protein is CASSSPGLLTTEAFF.

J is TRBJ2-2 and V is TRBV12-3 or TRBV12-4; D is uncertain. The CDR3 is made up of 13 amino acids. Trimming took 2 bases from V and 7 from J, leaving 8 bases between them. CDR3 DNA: TGTGCCAGCAGTTTATTCGGTAACGGGGAGCTGTTTTTT. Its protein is CASSLFGNGELFF.

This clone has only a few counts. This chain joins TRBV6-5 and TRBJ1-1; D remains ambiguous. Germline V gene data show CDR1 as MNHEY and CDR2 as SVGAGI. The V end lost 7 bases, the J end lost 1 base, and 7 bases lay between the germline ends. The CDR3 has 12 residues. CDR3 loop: CASNSGNTEAFF. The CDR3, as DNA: TGTGCCAGCAACAGTGGGAACACTGAAGCTTTCTTT.

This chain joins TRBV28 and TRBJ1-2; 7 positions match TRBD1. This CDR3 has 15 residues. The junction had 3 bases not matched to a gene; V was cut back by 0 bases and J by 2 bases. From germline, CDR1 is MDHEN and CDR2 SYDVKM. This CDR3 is CASSLWTGSNYGYTF. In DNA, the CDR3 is TGTGCCAGCAGTTTATGGACAGGGAGCAACTATGGCTACACCTTC.

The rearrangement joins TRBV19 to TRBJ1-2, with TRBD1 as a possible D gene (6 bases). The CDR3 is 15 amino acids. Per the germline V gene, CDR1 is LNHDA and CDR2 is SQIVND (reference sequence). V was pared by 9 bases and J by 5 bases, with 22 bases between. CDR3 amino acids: CASRPVGGARYGYTF. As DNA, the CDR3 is TGTGCCAGCCGACCCGTCGGGGGGGCGAGGTATGGCTACACCTTC.

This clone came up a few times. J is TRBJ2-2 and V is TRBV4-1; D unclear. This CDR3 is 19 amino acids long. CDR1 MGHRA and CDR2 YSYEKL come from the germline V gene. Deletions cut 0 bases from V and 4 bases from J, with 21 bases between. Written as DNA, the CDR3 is TGCGCCAGCAGCCAAGATCCCCTTATTAATATCGCGCCCACCGGGGAGCTGTTTTTT. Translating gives CASSQDPLINIAPTGELFF.

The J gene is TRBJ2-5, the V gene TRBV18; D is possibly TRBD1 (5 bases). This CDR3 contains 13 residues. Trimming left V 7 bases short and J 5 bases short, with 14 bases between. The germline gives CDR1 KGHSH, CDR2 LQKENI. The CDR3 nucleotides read TGTGCCAGCTTTGGAGAGGACACGGAGACCCAGTACTTC. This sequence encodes CASFGEDTETQYF. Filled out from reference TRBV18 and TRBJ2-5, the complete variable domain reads NAGVMQNPRHLVRRRGQEARLRCSPMKGHSHVYWYRQLPEEGLKFMVYLQKENIIDESGMPKERFSAEFPKEGPSILRIQQVVRGDSAAYFCASFGEDTETQYFGPGTRLLVL.

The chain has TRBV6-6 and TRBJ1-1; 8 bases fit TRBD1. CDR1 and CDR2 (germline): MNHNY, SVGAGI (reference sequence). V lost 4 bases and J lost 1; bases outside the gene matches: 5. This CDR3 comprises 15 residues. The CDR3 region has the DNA TGTGCCAGCAGTTGGACCGGGACAGGGAACACTGAAGCTTTCTTT. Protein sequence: CASSWTGTGNTEAFF.

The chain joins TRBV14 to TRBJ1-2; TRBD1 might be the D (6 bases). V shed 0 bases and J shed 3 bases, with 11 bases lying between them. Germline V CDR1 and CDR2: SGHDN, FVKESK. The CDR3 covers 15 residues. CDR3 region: CASSQDPGHHYGYTF. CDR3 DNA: TGTGCCAGCAGCCAAGACCCGGGACACCACTATGGCTACACCTTC. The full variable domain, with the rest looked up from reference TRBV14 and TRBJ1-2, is EAGVTQFPSHSVIEKGQTVTLRCDPISGHDNLYWYRRVMGKEIKFLLHFVKESKQDESGMPNNRFLAERTGGTYSTLKVQPAELEDSGVYFCASSQDPGHHYGYTFGSGTRLTVV.

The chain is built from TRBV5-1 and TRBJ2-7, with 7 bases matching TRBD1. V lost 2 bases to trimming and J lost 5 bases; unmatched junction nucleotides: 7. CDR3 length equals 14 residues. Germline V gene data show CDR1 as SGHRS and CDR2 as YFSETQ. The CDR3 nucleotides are TGCGCCAGCAGCTTTACCAGGGGGTTCGACGAGCAGTACTTC. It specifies CASSFTRGFDEQYF.

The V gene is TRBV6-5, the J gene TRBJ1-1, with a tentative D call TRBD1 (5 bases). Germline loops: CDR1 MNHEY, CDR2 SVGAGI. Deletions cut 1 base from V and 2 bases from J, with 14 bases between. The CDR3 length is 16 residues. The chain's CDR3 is CASSYLRQRPNTEAFF. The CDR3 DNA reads TGTGCCAGCAGTTACTTAAGACAGAGACCAAACACTGAAGCTTTCTTT.

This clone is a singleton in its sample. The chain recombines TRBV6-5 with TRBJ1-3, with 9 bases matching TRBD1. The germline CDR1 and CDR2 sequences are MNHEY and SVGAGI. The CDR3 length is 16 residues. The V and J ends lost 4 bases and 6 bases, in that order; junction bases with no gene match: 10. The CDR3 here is CASSSTGTGSVNTIYF. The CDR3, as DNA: TGTGCCAGCAGTTCCACCGGGACAGGGTCGGTAAACACCATATATTTT.